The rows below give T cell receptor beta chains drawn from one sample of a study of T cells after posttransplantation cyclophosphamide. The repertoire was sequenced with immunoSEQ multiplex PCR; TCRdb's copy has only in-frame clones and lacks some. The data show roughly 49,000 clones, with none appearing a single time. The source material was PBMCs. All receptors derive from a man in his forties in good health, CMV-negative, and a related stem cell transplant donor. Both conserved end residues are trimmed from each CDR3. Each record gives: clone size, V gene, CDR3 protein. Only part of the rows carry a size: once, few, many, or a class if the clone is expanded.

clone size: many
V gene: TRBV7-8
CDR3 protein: ASSSGLNTDTQY

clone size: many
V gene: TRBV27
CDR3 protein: ASSSRQGGSYNEQF

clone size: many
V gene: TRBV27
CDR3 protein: ASMKDRGVLETQY

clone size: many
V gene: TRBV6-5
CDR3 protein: ASTLLTGYNEQF

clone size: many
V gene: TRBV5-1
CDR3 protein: ASSRFPLDRDAQPQH

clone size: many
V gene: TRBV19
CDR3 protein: ASSPTGLNTEAF

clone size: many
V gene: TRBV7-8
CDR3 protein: ASSLVRVEAF

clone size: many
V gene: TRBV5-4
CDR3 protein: ASSLIAGGTYNEQF

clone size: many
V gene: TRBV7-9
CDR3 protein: ASSSSGNPEAF

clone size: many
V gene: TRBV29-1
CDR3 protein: SVDRNRYNEQF

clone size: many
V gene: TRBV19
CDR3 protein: ASSIALVNEQF

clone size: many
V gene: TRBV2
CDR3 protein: ATSPDRNYYGYT

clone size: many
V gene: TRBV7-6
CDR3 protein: ASSKTPRATGNTIY

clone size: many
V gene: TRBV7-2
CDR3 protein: ASSLGGSRLAISTDTQY

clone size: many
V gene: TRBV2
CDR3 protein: ASRDRTNYGYT

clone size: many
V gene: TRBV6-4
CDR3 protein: ASSDPRYSYNEQF

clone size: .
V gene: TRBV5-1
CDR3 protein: ASSLSGAGYT

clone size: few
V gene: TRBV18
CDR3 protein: ASSPPAGGLLQQY

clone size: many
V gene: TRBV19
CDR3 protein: ASSIDLYWGPGQGLPSVTGELF

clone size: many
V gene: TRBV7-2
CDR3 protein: ASSQSGRKSSYEQY

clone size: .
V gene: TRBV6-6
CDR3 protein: ASRWLVTGDPETQY

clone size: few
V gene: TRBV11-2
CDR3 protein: ASSPTGTASSYNEQF

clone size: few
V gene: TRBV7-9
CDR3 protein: ASSKTSLGSYEQY

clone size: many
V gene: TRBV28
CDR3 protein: ASSPEGASREQY

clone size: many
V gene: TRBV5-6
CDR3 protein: ASSARRNNSYEQY

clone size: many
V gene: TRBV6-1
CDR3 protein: AGGRQGLSYEQY

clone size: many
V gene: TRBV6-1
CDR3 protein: ASTGGSYYNEQF

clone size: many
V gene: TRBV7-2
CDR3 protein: ASSAGGNTEAF

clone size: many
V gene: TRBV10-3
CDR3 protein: AIGFAGETDTQY

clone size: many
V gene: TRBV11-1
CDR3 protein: ASSRGGSGANVLT

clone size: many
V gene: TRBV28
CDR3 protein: ASSPATAGGEKLF

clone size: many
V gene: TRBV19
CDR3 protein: ASSVPPGQGANTGELF

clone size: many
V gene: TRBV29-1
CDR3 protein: SGTGSGETQY

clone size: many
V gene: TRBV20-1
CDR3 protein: SALNTDTQY

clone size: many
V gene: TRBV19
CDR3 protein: ASSTSLGRSGYT

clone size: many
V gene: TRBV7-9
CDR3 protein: ASSLRQGTGNTIY

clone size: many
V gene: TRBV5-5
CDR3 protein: ASRRTGRGNTGELF

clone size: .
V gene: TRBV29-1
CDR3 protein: SVVRTAQNAEAF

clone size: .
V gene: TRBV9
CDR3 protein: ASSAFDRDNEQF

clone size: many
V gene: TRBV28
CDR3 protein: ASSLTSDEQF

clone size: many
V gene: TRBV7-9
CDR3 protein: ASSLGQGQPQH

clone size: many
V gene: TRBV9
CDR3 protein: ASSGDKAGYEQY

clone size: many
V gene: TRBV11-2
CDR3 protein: ASSLGAQNTGELF

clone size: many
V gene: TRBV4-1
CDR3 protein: ASSPLAQNNEQF

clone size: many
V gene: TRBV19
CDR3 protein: ASSNSGRYPSEQY

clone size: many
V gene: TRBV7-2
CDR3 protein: ASSLYSGQGFNEQF

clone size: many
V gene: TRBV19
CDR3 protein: ASSRGASGIWNEQF

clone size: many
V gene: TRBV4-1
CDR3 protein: ASSQGASSEKLF

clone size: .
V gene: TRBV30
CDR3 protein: AWSRTATSPLH

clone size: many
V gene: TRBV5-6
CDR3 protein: ASSSTGPADYGYT

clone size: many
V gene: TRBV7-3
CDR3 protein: ASSPLRTSGIGTADTQY

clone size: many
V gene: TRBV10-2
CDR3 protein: ASSELAPNEQF

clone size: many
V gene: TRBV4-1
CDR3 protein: ASSQEIERGGYT